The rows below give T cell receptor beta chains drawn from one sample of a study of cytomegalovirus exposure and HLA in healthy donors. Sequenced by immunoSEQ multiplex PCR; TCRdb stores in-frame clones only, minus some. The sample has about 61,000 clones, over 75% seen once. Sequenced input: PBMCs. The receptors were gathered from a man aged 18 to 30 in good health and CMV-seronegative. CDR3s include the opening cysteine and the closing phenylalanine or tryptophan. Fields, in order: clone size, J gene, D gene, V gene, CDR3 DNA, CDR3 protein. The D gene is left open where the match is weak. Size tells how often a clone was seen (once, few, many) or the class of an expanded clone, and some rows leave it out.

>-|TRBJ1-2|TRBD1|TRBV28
TGTGCCAGCAGTTCTTTCAGGGGGCGCAACTATGGCTACACCTTC
CASSSFRGRNYGYTF
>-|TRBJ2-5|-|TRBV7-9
TGTGCCAGCAGGGAGACAGAGATCCAAGAGACCCAGTACTTC
CASRETEIQETQYF
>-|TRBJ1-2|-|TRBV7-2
TGTGCCAGCAGCGCGTACAGGGCCATAGACTATGGCTACACCTTC
CASSAYRAIDYGYTF
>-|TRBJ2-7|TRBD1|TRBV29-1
TGCAGCGTTGACGCCGGGACAGGGTCCTACGAGCAGTACTTC
CSVDAGTGSYEQYF
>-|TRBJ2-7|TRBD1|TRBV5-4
TGTGCCAGCAGCATGACCCCGGGACAGGGTGAGGACGAGCAGTACTTC
CASSMTPGQGEDEQYF
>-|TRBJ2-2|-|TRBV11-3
TGTGCCAGCAGCTCATCAGGGCCTGCCGGGGAGCTGTTTTTT
CASSSSGPAGELFF
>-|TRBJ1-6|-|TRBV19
TGTGCCAGTAGCATGCAGGGGCGTAATTCACCCCTCCACTTT
CASSMQGRNSPLHF
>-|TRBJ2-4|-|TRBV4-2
TGTGCCAGCAGCCAAGATTTGCCAGGGGATAGCCGAAACATTCAGTACTTC
CASSQDLPGDSRNIQYF
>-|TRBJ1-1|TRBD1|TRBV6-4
TGTGCCAGCAGTGACTCATCAGGGGGTACTGAAGCTTTCTTT
CASSDSSGGTEAFF
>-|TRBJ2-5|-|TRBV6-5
TGTGCCAGCAGTTACTCGAGCAGGGCTGAGACCCAGTACTTC
CASSYSSRAETQYF
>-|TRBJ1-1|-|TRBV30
TGTGCCTGGAGTTCCGCGAGGGTGAGGGAAGCTTTCTTT
CAWSSARVREAFF
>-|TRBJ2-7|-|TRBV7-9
TGTGCCAGCAGCTATGGAGTGAGGGAGCAGTACTTC
CASSYGVREQYF
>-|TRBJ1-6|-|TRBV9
TGTGCCAGCAGCGTAGGAATCCAGGGGCTAAATTCACCCCTCCACTTT
CASSVGIQGLNSPLHF
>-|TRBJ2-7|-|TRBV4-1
TGCGCCAGCAGCCAAGTCGGGGGAGGCGAGCAGTACTTC
CASSQVGGGEQYF
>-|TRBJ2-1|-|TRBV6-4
TGTGCCAGCAGTGACTCCGGGACGGGGGATTACAATGAGCAGTTCTTC
CASSDSGTGDYNEQFF
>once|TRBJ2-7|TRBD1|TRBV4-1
TGCGCCAGCAGCCAAGGTCCCCTCGACAGGGGGCTCCAGGGCGAGCAGTACTTC
CASSQGPLDRGLQGEQYF
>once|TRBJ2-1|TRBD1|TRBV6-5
TGTGCCAGCAGTTACTCGAATTACAGGGGAAATGAGCAGTTCTTC
CASSYSNYRGNEQFF
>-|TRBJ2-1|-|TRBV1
TGCACCAGCAGCCAAGCGTTAGCGGGGGGGTACAATGAGCAGTTCTTC
CTSSQALAGGYNEQFF
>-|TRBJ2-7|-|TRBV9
TGTGCCAGCAGCGGATCAGGGTCCGAGCAGTACTTC
CASSGSGSEQYF
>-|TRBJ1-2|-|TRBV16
TGTGCCAGCAGCCTTCGGAGGGGCACTAACTATGGCTACACCTTC
CASSLRRGTNYGYTF
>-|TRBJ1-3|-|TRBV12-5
TGTGCTAGTGGTCCCCTGGGACAACCGAGCTCTGGAAACACCATATATTTT
CASGPLGQPSSGNTIYF
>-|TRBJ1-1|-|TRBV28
TGTGCCAGCGAGGGGGGGACTGAAGCTTTCTTT
CASEGGTEAFF
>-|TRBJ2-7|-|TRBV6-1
TGTGCCGCCATTGGGGGCGGCCTATACGAGCAGTACTTC
CAAIGGGLYEQYF
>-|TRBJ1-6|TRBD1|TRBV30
TGTGCCTGGAGTTCTGGACAGGGGTCACCCCTCCACTTT
CAWSSGQGSPLHF
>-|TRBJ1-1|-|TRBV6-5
TGTGCCAGCAGTTCCTGGGGGCACGGCACTGAAGCTTTCTTT
CASSSWGHGTEAFF
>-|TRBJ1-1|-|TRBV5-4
TGTGCCAGCAGCCCAAGGGGTGGGCCCCTGAACACTGAAGCTTTCTTT
CASSPRGGPLNTEAFF
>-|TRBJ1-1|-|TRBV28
TGTGCCAGCACCCATCAGGCAGATGAAGCTTTCTTT
CASTHQADEAFF
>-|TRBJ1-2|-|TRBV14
TGTGCCAGCAGCCAAGATGCGGCACAGGGCCAAACCTATGGCTACACCTTC
CASSQDAAQGQTYGYTF
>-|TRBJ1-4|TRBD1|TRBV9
TGTGCCAGCAGGGCCGGGACAGCAACTAATGAAAAACTGTTTTTT
CASRAGTATNEKLFF
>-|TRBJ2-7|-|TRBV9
TGTGCCAGCAGCGGAGGCCAGGCAGGGGCCGGCGAGCAGTACTTC
CASSGGQAGAGEQYF
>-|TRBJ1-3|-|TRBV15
TGTGCCACCAGCCCTGGCGAGGTGTCTGGAAACACCATATATTTT
CATSPGEVSGNTIYF
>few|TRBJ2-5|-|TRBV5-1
TGCGCCAGCAGCTCGGGACTGACTGGCGTCGAGACCCAGTACTTC
CASSSGLTGVETQYF
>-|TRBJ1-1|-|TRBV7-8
TGTGCCAGCAGCTTCCATGCAGGTGGCGCTTTCTTT
CASSFHAGGAFF
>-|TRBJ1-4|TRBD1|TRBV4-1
TGCGCCAGCAGCGATCTACAGGGGTTAAATGAAAAACTGTTTTTT
CASSDLQGLNEKLFF
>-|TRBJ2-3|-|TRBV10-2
TGCGCCAGCAGTGTGATTGGGGGGACAGATACGCAGTATTTT
CASSVIGGTDTQYF
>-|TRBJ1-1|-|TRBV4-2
TGTGCCAGCAGCCACGGCACTTGGGGGGAAGAGAACACTGAAGCTTTCTTT
CASSHGTWGEENTEAFF